The sequence of this T cell receptor beta chain was determined in a study of OX40 agonist ivuxolimab in advanced cancers. About the research overall: Participants could have had prior anti-PD-1, anti-PD-L1 or anti-CTLA-4 therapy, and 40% had some.

TCRdb's table, derived via immunoSEQ multiplex PCR, lists solely in-frame clones and lacks some. The sample has over 50,000 clones, approximately 86% seen once. Study conclusions and caveats: It was also the case that some nonresponders had low normalized T-cell clonal expansion. CD4+ and CD8+ T cells in blood underwent clonal expansion by week 6 at 0.1 to 3.0 mg/kg. In general, CD8+ T cells held more expanded clones than CD4+ did, on average.

This CDR3 is built from 14 residues. Trimming stripped 0 bases from V and 4 bases from J, with 7 bases between. CDR1 SGHTA and CDR2 FQGNSA come from the germline V gene. To note about this clone: Its target is not known.

The sample was CD4+ or CD8+ T cells sorted from blood, taken in a trial of the OX40 agonist ivuxolimab. The chain joins TRBV7-2 to TRBJ2-4; no clear D. The clonotype originates from an adult with an advanced solid tumor such as melanoma, head and neck, liver or kidney cancer. The CDR3 protein is CASSLAHGKNIQYF. The CDR3 DNA sequence: TGTGCCAGCAGCTTAGCGCACGGAAAAAACATTCAGTACTTC.